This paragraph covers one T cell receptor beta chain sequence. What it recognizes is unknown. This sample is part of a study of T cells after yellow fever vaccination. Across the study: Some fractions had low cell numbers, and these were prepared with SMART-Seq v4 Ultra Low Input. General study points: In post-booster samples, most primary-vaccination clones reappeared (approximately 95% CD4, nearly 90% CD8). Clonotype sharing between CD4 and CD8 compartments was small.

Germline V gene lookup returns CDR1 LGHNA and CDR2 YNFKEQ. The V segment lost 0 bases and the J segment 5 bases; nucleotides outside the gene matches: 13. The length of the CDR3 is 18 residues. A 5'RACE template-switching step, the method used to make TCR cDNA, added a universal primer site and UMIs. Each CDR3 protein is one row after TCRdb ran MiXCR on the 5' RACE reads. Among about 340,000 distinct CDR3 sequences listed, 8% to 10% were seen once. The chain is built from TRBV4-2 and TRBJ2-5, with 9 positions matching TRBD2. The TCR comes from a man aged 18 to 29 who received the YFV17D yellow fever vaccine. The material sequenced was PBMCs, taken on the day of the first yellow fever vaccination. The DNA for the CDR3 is TGTGCCAGCAGCCAAGAGACGGGGGCGGGGGGGCGACTGGAGACCCAGTACTTC. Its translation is CASSQETGAGGRLETQYF.